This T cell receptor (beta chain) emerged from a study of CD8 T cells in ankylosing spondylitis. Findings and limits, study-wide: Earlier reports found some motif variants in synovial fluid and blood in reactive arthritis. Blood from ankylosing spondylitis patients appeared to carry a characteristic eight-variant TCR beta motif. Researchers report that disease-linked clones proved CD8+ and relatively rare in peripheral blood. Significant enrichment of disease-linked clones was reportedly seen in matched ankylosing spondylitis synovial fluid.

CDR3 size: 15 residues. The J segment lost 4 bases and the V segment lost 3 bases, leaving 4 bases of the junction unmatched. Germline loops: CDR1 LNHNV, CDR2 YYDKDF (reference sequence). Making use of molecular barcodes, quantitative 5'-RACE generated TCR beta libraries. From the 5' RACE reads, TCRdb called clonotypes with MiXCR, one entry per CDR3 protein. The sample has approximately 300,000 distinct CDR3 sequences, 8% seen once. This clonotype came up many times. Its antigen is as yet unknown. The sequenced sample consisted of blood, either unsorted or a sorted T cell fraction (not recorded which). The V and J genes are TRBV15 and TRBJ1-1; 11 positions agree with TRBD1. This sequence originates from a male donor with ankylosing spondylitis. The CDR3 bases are TGTGCCACCAGCAGGGACAGGGGGCCAACCACTGAAGCTTTCTTT. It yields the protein CATSRDRGPTTEAFF.